This T cell receptor (beta chain) was sequenced for a study of shared clonotypes between healthy human individuals. The CDR3 has 13 amino acids. The V end lost 6 bases, the J end lost 9 bases, and 15 bases lay between the germline ends. The germline V gene has CDR1 SGHTA and CDR2 FQGNSA. Original data processing: Junction-only immunoSEQ sequences carried no quality scores, so filtering differed. Data came from immunoSEQ multiplex PCR; TCRdb stores just in-frame clones and leaves some out. That table furnishes V, J and clone size, whereas the DNA furnished D and trimming. The sample shows 400,000 to 500,000 clones, about 79% of them seen only once.

This chain uses TRBV7-2 with TRBJ2-1; D remains unclear. What was sequenced was PBMCs. The source is a woman aged 40 to 50 in good health. Some clones in this sample may be carry-over from other donors' samples. As DNA, the CDR3 is TGTGCCAGCAGACACACGAGGCACGTTGAGCAGTTCTTC. It translates to CASRHTRHVEQFF.